What follows are 4 T cell receptor beta chains derived from one specimen sequenced in a study of blood T cell repertoires in COVID-19. Profiling relied on immunoSEQ multiplex PCR, and the TCRdb table lists in-frame clones only, not all of them. The sample lists 200,000 or so clones; 88% were seen once. Sequenced input: peripheral blood. Receptors were obtained from a man between 65 and 85 years old with acute or convalescent COVID-19.

Here the CDR3 reads CASSLNGGRGLVHEQFF. As DNA, the CDR3 is TGTGCCAGCAGCTTGAATGGCGGGAGGGGACTGGTCCATGAGCAGTTCTTC. J is TRBJ2-1 and V is TRBV5-6; TRBD2 matches at 9 bases. Germline CDR1 reads SGHDT; CDR2 reads YYEEEE. V dropped 1 base and J dropped 8; count of bases not matched to a gene: 13. The CDR3 contains 17 residues.

The V call is TRBV28, the J call TRBJ1-3, with D tentatively TRBD1 (5 bases). V lost 5 bases and J 2 bases, leaving 10 bases between the germline ends. Germline CDR1 reads MDHEN; CDR2 reads SYDVKM. The CDR3 runs to 14 residues. This CDR3 reads CASSTGGAGNTIYF. The CDR3 DNA sequence: TGTGCCAGCAGTACTGGGGGGGCTGGAAACACCATATATTTT.

J is TRBJ2-1 and V is TRBV5-1, with D maybe TRBD2 (6 bases). CDR3 length equals 15 residues. Per the germline V gene, CDR1 is SGHRS and CDR2 is YFSETQ. V was pared by 4 bases and J by 2 bases, with 13 bases between. Here the CDR3 reads CASSPEGAAYNEQFF. The CDR3, as DNA: TGCGCCAGCAGCCCGGAGGGTGCGGCCTACAATGAGCAGTTCTTC.

This clone was observed a few times. The CDR3: CASSLRWTSGRGWETQYF. CDR3 nucleotides: TGTGCCAGCAGCTTAAGATGGACTAGCGGGAGGGGCTGGGAGACCCAGTACTTC. The chain uses TRBV7-2 and TRBJ2-5; 15 bases fit TRBD2. V shed 2 bases, J shed 5 bases, and the junction held 9 bases outside the gene matches. This CDR3 is built from 18 residues. Germline CDR1 and CDR2: SGHTA and FQGNSA.